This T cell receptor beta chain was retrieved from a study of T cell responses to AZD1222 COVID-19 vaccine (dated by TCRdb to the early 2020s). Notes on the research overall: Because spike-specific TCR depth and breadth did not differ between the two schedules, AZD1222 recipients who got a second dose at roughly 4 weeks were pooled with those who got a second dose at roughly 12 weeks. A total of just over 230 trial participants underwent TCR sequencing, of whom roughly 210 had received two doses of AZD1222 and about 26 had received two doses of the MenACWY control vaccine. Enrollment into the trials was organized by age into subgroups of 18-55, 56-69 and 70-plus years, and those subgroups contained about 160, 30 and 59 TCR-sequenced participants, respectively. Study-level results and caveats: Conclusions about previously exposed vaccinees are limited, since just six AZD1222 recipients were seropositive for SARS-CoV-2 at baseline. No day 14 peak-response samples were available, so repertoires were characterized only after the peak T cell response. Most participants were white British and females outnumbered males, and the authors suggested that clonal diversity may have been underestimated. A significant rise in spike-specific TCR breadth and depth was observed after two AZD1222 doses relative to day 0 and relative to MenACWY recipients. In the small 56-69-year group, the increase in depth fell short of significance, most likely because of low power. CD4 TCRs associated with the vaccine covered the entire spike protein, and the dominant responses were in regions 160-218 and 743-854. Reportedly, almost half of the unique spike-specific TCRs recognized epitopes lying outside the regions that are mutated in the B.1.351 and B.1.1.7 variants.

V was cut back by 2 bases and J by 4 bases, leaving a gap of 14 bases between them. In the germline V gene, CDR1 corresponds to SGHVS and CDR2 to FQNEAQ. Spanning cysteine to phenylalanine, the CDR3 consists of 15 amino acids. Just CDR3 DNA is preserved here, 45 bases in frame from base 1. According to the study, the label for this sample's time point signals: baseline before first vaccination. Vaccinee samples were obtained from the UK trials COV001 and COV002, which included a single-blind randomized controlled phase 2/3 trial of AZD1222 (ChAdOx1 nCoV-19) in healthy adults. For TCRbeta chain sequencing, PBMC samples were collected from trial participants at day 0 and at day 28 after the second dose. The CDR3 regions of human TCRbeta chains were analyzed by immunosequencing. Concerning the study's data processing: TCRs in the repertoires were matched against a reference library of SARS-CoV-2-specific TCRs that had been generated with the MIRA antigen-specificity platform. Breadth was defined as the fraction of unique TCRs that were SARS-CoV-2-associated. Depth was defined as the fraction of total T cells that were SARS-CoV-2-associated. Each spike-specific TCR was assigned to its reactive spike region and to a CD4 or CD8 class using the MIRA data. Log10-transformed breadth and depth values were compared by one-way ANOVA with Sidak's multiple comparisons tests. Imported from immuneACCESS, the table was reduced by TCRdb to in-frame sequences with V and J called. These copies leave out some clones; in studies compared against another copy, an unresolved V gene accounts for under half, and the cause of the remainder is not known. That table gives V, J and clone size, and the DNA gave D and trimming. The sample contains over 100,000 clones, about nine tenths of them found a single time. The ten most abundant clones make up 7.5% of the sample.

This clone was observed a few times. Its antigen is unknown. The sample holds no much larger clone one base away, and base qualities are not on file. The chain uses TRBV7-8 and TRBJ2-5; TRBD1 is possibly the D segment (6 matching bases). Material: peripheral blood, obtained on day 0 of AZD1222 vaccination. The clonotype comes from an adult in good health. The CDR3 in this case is CASSLQQGVSETQYF. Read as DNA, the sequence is TGTGCCAGCAGCTTACAACAGGGCGTTTCAGAGACCCAGTACTTC.